A selection of T cell receptor beta chains follows, all from one sample in a study of shared clonotypes between healthy human individuals. Sequencing was performed with immunoSEQ multiplex PCR; in TCRdb, only in-frame clones are kept and a portion is missing. The sample lists fewer than 1.8 million clones; approximately 98.5% were seen once. The sequenced material came from naive CD4+ T cells sorted from blood. The receptor source for this set is a man aged 25 to 40 in good health. The CDR3 runs from the conserved cysteine through the conserved F or W. The D gene is left open where the match is weak. Only part of the rows carry a size: once, few, many, or a class if the clone is expanded.

d_call: NA
v_call: TRBV9
j_call: TRBJ2-1
clone_size: NA
cdr3_nt: TGTGCCAGCAGCGTAGTTGAAACGAATGAGCAGTTCTTC
cdr3_aa: CASSVVETNEQFF

d_call: NA
v_call: TRBV19
j_call: TRBJ1-4
clone_size: NA
cdr3_nt: TGTGCCAGTAGTGCCAAGACAAGATCAAATGAAAAACTGTTTTTT
cdr3_aa: CASSAKTRSNEKLFF

d_call: NA
v_call: TRBV28
j_call: TRBJ2-6
clone_size: once
cdr3_nt: TGTGCCAGCAGTTTACCCAGCTCTGGGGCCAACGTCCTGACTTTC
cdr3_aa: CASSLPSSGANVLTF

d_call: NA
v_call: TRBV28
j_call: TRBJ2-1
clone_size: NA
cdr3_nt: TGTGCCAGCAGAGGCGGGAACTTGAATGAGCAGTTCTTC
cdr3_aa: CASRGGNLNEQFF

d_call: NA
v_call: TRBV5-1
j_call: TRBJ2-7
clone_size: NA
cdr3_nt: TGCGCCAGCAGCTTGACAGATTCCTACGAGCAGTACTTC
cdr3_aa: CASSLTDSYEQYF

d_call: NA
v_call: TRBV28
j_call: TRBJ2-7
clone_size: NA
cdr3_nt: TGTGCCAGCAGTTTAGACAGACCCTACGAGCAGTACTTC
cdr3_aa: CASSLDRPYEQYF

d_call: NA
v_call: TRBV20-1
j_call: TRBJ2-7
clone_size: NA
cdr3_nt: TGCAGTGCTAGTCTCCCGGACCGATACTTC
cdr3_aa: CSASLPDRYF

d_call: TRBD1
v_call: TRBV28
j_call: TRBJ2-7
clone_size: NA
cdr3_nt: TGTGCCAGCAGTTCGACAGGGGTGGAGTCCTACGAGCAGTACTTC
cdr3_aa: CASSSTGVESYEQYF

d_call: NA
v_call: TRBV2
j_call: TRBJ1-1
clone_size: NA
cdr3_nt: TGTGCCAGCCTGACAGAGCCGAACACTGAAGCTTTCTTT
cdr3_aa: CASLTEPNTEAFF

d_call: TRBD2
v_call: TRBV5-1
j_call: TRBJ2-7
clone_size: NA
cdr3_nt: TGCGCCAGCAGCTTCCTAGCGGGTCAGTACTACGAGCAGTACTTC
cdr3_aa: CASSFLAGQYYEQYF

d_call: NA
v_call: TRBV6-5
j_call: TRBJ2-7
clone_size: once
cdr3_nt: TGTGCCAGCAGTTACTCGATGGGCGCCGCCGAGCAGTACTTC
cdr3_aa: CASSYSMGAAEQYF

d_call: TRBD1
v_call: TRBV27
j_call: TRBJ2-1
clone_size: NA
cdr3_nt: TGTGCCAGCAGCCGGACAGGGACCTACAATGAGCAGTTCTTC
cdr3_aa: CASSRTGTYNEQFF

d_call: NA
v_call: TRBV5-6
j_call: TRBJ2-3
clone_size: NA
cdr3_nt: TGTGCCAGCAGTGATATAACGACAAGTAGCACAGATACGCAGTATTTT
cdr3_aa: CASSDITTSSTDTQYF

d_call: NA
v_call: TRBV28
j_call: TRBJ1-5
clone_size: NA
cdr3_nt: TGTGCCAGCAGCCCGAGCCCCCGGCCGGGCTGGGCGAGCAATCAGCCCCAGCATTTT
cdr3_aa: CASSPSPRPGWASNQPQHF

d_call: NA
v_call: TRBV5-5
j_call: TRBJ2-7
clone_size: NA
cdr3_nt: TGTGCCAGCAGCTTGGACGGGGGAGGAATCTCCTACGAGCAGTACTTC
cdr3_aa: CASSLDGGGISYEQYF

d_call: TRBD2
v_call: TRBV5-1
j_call: TRBJ2-1
clone_size: NA
cdr3_nt: TGCGCCAGCAGCTTGGTGCGGGAGGGATACAATGAGCAGTTCTTC
cdr3_aa: CASSLVREGYNEQFF

d_call: TRBD1
v_call: TRBV29-1
j_call: TRBJ1-2
clone_size: NA
cdr3_nt: TGCAGCGCAGCACGTACAGGGGGCTTAGCTGGCTACACCTTC
cdr3_aa: CSAARTGGLAGYTF

d_call: NA
v_call: TRBV11-2
j_call: TRBJ1-1
clone_size: NA
cdr3_nt: TGTGCCAGCAGCGCCCAGATGAACACTGAAGCTTTCTTT
cdr3_aa: CASSAQMNTEAFF

d_call: NA
v_call: TRBV18
j_call: TRBJ2-2
clone_size: NA
cdr3_nt: TGTGCCAGCTCACCACTGGAGACAAAGAACACCGGGGAGCTGTTTTTT
cdr3_aa: CASSPLETKNTGELFF

d_call: NA
v_call: TRBV28
j_call: TRBJ2-1
clone_size: NA
cdr3_nt: TGTGCCAGCAGGCGCGACTGGCCCCAGGAGCAGTTCTTC
cdr3_aa: CASRRDWPQEQFF

d_call: NA
v_call: TRBV7-9
j_call: TRBJ1-5
clone_size: NA
cdr3_nt: TGTGCCAGCAGCTGGAGTGGGGGGGAGGGTCAGCCCCAGCATTTT
cdr3_aa: CASSWSGGEGQPQHF

d_call: NA
v_call: TRBV23-1
j_call: TRBJ2-4
clone_size: once
cdr3_nt: TGCGCCAGCAAAAGGGGGGCTCTCCGGTTAGCCAAAAACATTCAGTACTTC
cdr3_aa: CASKRGALRLAKNIQYF

d_call: NA
v_call: TRBV9
j_call: TRBJ2-2
clone_size: NA
cdr3_nt: TGTGCCAGCAGCGCCCTTGGAGGGTATGCGAACACCGGGGAGCTGTTTTTT
cdr3_aa: CASSALGGYANTGELFF

d_call: NA
v_call: TRBV4-3
j_call: TRBJ1-5
clone_size: NA
cdr3_nt: TGCGCCAGCAGCCAAGATCGGTTTCAGCCCCAGCATTTT
cdr3_aa: CASSQDRFQPQHF

d_call: NA
v_call: TRBV6-5
j_call: TRBJ1-1
clone_size: NA
cdr3_nt: TGTGCCAGCAGATCCTACAGGGATCAGAACACTGAAGCTTTCTTT
cdr3_aa: CASRSYRDQNTEAFF

d_call: TRBD1
v_call: TRBV9
j_call: TRBJ1-1
clone_size: NA
cdr3_nt: TGTGCCAGCAGCTTCGGACAGGGCACTGAAGCTTTCTTT
cdr3_aa: CASSFGQGTEAFF

d_call: NA
v_call: TRBV28
j_call: TRBJ2-7
clone_size: NA
cdr3_nt: TGTGCCAGCAGCGCCGTTTATGACAGGGAGGCCTACGAGCAGTACTTC
cdr3_aa: CASSAVYDREAYEQYF

d_call: NA
v_call: TRBV7-2
j_call: TRBJ2-7
clone_size: NA
cdr3_nt: TGTGCCAGCAGCTTAGCTACCTACGAGCAGTACTTC
cdr3_aa: CASSLATYEQYF

d_call: NA
v_call: TRBV10-1
j_call: TRBJ1-1
clone_size: NA
cdr3_nt: TGCGCCAGCAGTACTGAAAGGCAGTACGGGGAAGCTTTCTTT
cdr3_aa: CASSTERQYGEAFF

d_call: TRBD2
v_call: TRBV29-1
j_call: TRBJ2-1
clone_size: NA
cdr3_nt: TGCAGCCCCCGCGCCGGACTAGCGGGAGTTACTCCCTACAATGAGCAGTTCTTC
cdr3_aa: CSPRAGLAGVTPYNEQFF

d_call: TRBD2
v_call: TRBV7-2
j_call: TRBJ2-2
clone_size: NA
cdr3_nt: TGTGCCAGCAGCCTGGGACTAGCGGGAGTGGGCACCGGGGAGCTGTTTTTT
cdr3_aa: CASSLGLAGVGTGELFF

d_call: TRBD2
v_call: TRBV6-1
j_call: TRBJ2-7
clone_size: NA
cdr3_nt: TGTGCCAGCAGTGCCTCTAGCGGGAGGCTTTTCTACGAGCAGTACTTC
cdr3_aa: CASSASSGRLFYEQYF

d_call: NA
v_call: TRBV9
j_call: TRBJ2-5
clone_size: NA
cdr3_nt: TGTGCCAGCAGCGGCAGAGGTCAAGAGACCCAGTACTTC
cdr3_aa: CASSGRGQETQYF

d_call: NA
v_call: TRBV7-2
j_call: TRBJ2-4
clone_size: NA
cdr3_nt: TGTGCCAGCAGCCAGACTAGTTACAAAAACATTCAGTACTTC
cdr3_aa: CASSQTSYKNIQYF

d_call: NA
v_call: TRBV6-5
j_call: TRBJ1-4
clone_size: NA
cdr3_nt: TGTGCCAGCAGCTCGACAGGACCTAATGAAAAACTGTTTTTT
cdr3_aa: CASSSTGPNEKLFF

d_call: NA
v_call: TRBV18
j_call: TRBJ2-7
clone_size: NA
cdr3_nt: TGTGCCAGCTCCCCGTTTGATAGGGCCAGCGAGCAGTACTTC
cdr3_aa: CASSPFDRASEQYF

d_call: NA
v_call: TRBV5-1
j_call: TRBJ2-3
clone_size: NA
cdr3_nt: TGCGCCAGCAGCGTCCAAGGGAGCACAGATACGCAGTATTTT
cdr3_aa: CASSVQGSTDTQYF